A single T cell receptor (beta chain) is shown here with its context. Its antigen has not been determined. No qualities accompany the bases; no much larger clone lies one base away. This sample is drawn from a study of cytomegalovirus exposure and HLA in healthy donors (dated by TCRdb to 2016 to 2017). Regarding the complete study: In an earlier analysis of 450 to 750 of the donors, 276 Gb of sequence data and just under 120 million unique TCR beta sequences from roughly 180 million T cells were reported. In the later analysis, no new phenotypic data were used to find candidate immune exposures; instead, reliance was placed on TCR beta sequences and their occurrence across donors. The study was designed to test whether signatures of past pathogen exposure could be identified by cataloging public T cell receptors. Class I and class II HLA loci were covered by the typing at four-digit resolution. Alongside the repertoire data, information on donor age, sex, ethnicity and CMV serostatus was compiled. The study profiled the T cell repertoires of 550 to 700 subjects by immunosequencing and related them to cytomegalovirus serostatus. The study combined high-throughput TCR immunosequencing, statistical association of individual TCRs with disease status, and machine learning to predict cytomegalovirus infection status. A separate validation cohort of over 95 different subjects was used in addition to the approximately 700-subject first cohort. Every discovery cohort repertoire had been produced on one sequencing platform. Of the roughly 400 genotyped donors, approximately 82% fell in the genetic ancestry cluster associated with self-reported Caucasian donors. To decide whether each TCR beta V gene segment behaved as functional or pseudogenic, an earlier analysis of some 540 of the donors relied on high-throughput TCR beta sequencing. Genome-wide SNP genotypes for about 65% of the 666 donors were used in a later genetic analysis, which treated that subset as a discovery cohort. To study patterns of TCR occurrence, a later analysis re-analyzed previously published TCR beta repertoires from 650 to 750 donors and added high-resolution HLA genotyping. Because of strong linkage in the cohort, roughly five DR-DQ haplotypes were treated as single units for association and clustering. On average, approximately 250,000 unique TCR beta nucleotide sequences were sequenced per donor among some 420 genotyped donors of the cohort, with 15% to 20% of those sequences being non-productive. The number of donors typed differed by locus, with 629-630 for A, B, C, DRB1 and DQB1, 522 for DQA1, nearly 610 for DPA1, and some 440 for DPB1. Roughly 300 gigabases of sequencing data and roughly 81 million unique TCR sequences made up an early release that covered under 750 HLA-typed donors.

CDR1 SGHVS and CDR2 FNYEAQ are derived from the germline V gene. The CDR3 spans 18 residues, from the cysteine through the phenylalanine. Kept here is only the CDR3 DNA, which spans 54 bases and is read in frame from base 1. Compared with germline, V lacks 0 bases and J lacks 0 bases; bases without a gene match: 8. Library preparation used the immunoSEQ multiplex PCR assay. For the multiplex PCR, a mixture combining 60 forward primers for TCR Vbeta segments and 13 reverse primers for TCR Jbeta segments was used. The CDR3 region of rearranged TCR beta genes was amplified from genomic DNA by a multiplex PCR assay. On the Illumina HiSeq System, the amplified TCR beta libraries were sequenced as 87-base-pair reads. The paper's data handling went like this. Across the 670 or so repertoires, a later analysis counted 78 million or so unique TCR beta chains, around 11 million of which were shared by at least two donors. To remove PCR and sequencing errors, raw reads were error-corrected and collapsed into unique sequences using a nearest-neighbor algorithm that merged closely related sequences. Alignment of CDR3 sequences to IMGT reference sequences was used to assign V, D and J gene segments. Each retained sequence needed at least a six-nucleotide match to both a V gene segment and a J gene segment. Rearrangements were classified as productive when the CDR3 lacked stop codons and remained in frame with V and J, and all other rearrangements were classified as non-productive. CDR3 was defined according to IMGT convention as the region running from the second conserved V-encoded cysteine to the conserved J-encoded phenylalanine. The earlier analysis of 587 of the donors excluded sequences that lacked an unambiguous match to a single V gene segment. In an earlier analysis of a few hundred of the donors, V segments were called functional above 56.7% productive rearrangements and were called segregating when the between-donor standard deviation exceeded 5%. To diagnose cytomegalovirus status from the catalog of TCR beta chain sequences, a statistical classification framework was built. V and J gene assignment, in a later analysis, came from comparing TCR nucleotide sequences with IMGT/GENE-DB human TR gene sequences. In a later analysis, CDR3 sequences and most-parsimonious VDJ recombination scenarios were assigned using the TCRdist pipeline. A later analysis defined each TCR beta chain by its CDR3 amino acid sequence plus V-gene family, and excluded reads lacking a unique V-gene family. In a later analysis, approximately 590 highly shared, low-generation-probability nucleotide sequences were removed to address suspected cross-contamination and a sequencing artifact. In a later analysis, a clonal expansion index was calculated for each public chain from normalized within-repertoire ranks of inferred template counts. A later analysis computed generation probabilities with a VDJ recombination model fitted to out-of-frame rearrangements, and checked the results against IGoR. A later analysis scored TCR-TCR, TCR-HLA and TCR-CMV co-occurrence with hypergeometric tests, applying a repertoire-size bias correction to TCR pairs. In a later analysis, false discovery rates were estimated by permuting HLA or CMV assignments 20 times. In a later analysis, co-occurring TCRs were grouped with DBSCAN, and TCRdist sequence similarity was added when clustering was performed within HLA-allele-positive subsets. Repertoires with fewer than 30,000 or more than 120,000 public chains were left out of co-occurrence clustering, as were roughly five repertoires with anomalous nucleotide sharing. In TCRdb, the immuneACCESS table is reduced to in-frame sequences with V and J assigned. These tables do not hold every clone; where another copy was compared, an unresolved V gene accounts for under half, and the others remain unexplained. The V and J calls and clone size come from that table; D and trimming were worked out from the DNA. In all, the sample holds 120,000 to 150,000 clones, and over 75% of those were seen once. The ten largest make up less than 3.5% of the sample.

The paper's findings and limits, for the study overall: It was suggested by the authors that the approach could potentially be generalized to other disease states and immunological phenotypes. A further reported finding was that TCR beta sequences accurately predicted the HLA-A and HLA-B alleles for most subjects in the first cohort. Roughly uniform sequencing depth across donors was assumed in presence/absence analyses, although this assumption may not hold. Most TCR sequences were observed very rarely across donors, whereas some public TCRs were present in many individuals. A later analysis found that TCR association rates varied across HLA loci, with DRB1 alleles showing the most associated TCRs and HLA-C alleles the fewest. According to a later analysis, parvovirus B19, influenza, CMV and Epstein-Barr virus appeared linked to several top co-occurrence clusters. A later genetic analysis associated a missense DCLRE1C variant with V-gene and J-gene trimming of TCR beta chains, and an independent cohort replicated the association. Some IMGT-functional V segments, including TRBV6-2 and TRBV6-3, could not be distinguished by the 87-base-pair reads and were therefore excluded. A total of fewer than 200 TCR beta chains were listed by the study as associated with cytomegalovirus. A later analysis associated approximately 17,000 TCR beta sequences with specific HLA alleles at a false discovery rate of 0.05. CMV serostatus was the only immune exposure information available for the cohort. A cluster of highly shared sequence variants was judged likely to be a technical artifact of the sequencing pipeline. The cohort was sequenced for TCR beta chains only, and without alpha or paired-chain data the features that could be detected were limited. Because some donors lacked HLA typing at each locus, the association tests relied only on the typed subset. According to a later genetic analysis, donors in an Asian-associated ancestry cluster had fewer N-insertions in productive TCRs than the approximately 670-donor mean. The classifier was reported to diagnose cytomegalovirus status with high specificity and sensitivity in both the original and validation cohorts. An earlier analysis of around 500 of the donors showed that most TCR beta V segments appeared in productive rearrangements either about 87% or about 30% of the time, which broadly matched IMGT annotations. Linkage disequilibrium might explain the correlated functional status among segregating V segments, but an unknown experimental factor could not be ruled out. Because counts were too low, seventeen rarely observed V segments, including chromosome 9 orphons, were excluded from the earlier analysis of 587 of the donors. A later analysis found that HLA-associated TCR beta chains were more clonally expanded and had lower generation probabilities than equally common non-associated chains. In a later analysis, most CMV-associated TCR beta chains were found to appear HLA-restricted, with HLA associations seemingly driven largely by CMV exposure. Three of the identified cytomegalovirus-associated TCR beta chains were confirmed in vitro to be specific for cytomegalovirus antigens. Strong co-occurrence of HLA alleles, especially DR and DQ, made assigning TCR associations to individual alleles difficult.

The cohort comprised fewer than 700 healthy bone marrow donors. Cohort members were all nominally healthy when sampled, although unrecorded immune exposures were likely present. The donor was CMV seronegative and belonged to the group of more than 300 seronegative cohort members. A peripheral blood sample was collected from each donor, and TCR beta sequencing was performed on peripheral blood mononuclear cells. The Qiagen DNeasy Blood Extraction Kit was used to extract genomic DNA from the blood cell samples. The sequenced sample was PBMCs. This clonotype originated in a woman in her twenties or thirties in good health and CMV-seronegative. The rearrangement combines TRBV7-6 with TRBJ1-3; TRBD1 agrees with 7 junctional bases. The CDR3 corresponds to CASSLALGQRSSGNTIYF. The DNA sequence follows: TGTGCCAGCAGCTTAGCGCTGGGACAGCGAAGCTCTGGAAACACCATATATTTT.